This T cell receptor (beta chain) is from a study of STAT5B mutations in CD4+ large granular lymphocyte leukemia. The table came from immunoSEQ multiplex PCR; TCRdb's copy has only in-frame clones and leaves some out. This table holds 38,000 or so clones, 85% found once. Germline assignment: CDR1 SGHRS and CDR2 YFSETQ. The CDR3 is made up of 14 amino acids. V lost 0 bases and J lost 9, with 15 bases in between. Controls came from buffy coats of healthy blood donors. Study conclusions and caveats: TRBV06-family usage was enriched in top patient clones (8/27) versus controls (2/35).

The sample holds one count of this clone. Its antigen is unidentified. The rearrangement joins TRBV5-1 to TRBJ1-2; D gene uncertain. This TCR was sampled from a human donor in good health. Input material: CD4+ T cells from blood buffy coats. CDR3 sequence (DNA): TGCGCCAGCAGCTTGGACTCCCCTATTTCTCGCTACACCTTC. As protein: CASSLDSPISRYTF.